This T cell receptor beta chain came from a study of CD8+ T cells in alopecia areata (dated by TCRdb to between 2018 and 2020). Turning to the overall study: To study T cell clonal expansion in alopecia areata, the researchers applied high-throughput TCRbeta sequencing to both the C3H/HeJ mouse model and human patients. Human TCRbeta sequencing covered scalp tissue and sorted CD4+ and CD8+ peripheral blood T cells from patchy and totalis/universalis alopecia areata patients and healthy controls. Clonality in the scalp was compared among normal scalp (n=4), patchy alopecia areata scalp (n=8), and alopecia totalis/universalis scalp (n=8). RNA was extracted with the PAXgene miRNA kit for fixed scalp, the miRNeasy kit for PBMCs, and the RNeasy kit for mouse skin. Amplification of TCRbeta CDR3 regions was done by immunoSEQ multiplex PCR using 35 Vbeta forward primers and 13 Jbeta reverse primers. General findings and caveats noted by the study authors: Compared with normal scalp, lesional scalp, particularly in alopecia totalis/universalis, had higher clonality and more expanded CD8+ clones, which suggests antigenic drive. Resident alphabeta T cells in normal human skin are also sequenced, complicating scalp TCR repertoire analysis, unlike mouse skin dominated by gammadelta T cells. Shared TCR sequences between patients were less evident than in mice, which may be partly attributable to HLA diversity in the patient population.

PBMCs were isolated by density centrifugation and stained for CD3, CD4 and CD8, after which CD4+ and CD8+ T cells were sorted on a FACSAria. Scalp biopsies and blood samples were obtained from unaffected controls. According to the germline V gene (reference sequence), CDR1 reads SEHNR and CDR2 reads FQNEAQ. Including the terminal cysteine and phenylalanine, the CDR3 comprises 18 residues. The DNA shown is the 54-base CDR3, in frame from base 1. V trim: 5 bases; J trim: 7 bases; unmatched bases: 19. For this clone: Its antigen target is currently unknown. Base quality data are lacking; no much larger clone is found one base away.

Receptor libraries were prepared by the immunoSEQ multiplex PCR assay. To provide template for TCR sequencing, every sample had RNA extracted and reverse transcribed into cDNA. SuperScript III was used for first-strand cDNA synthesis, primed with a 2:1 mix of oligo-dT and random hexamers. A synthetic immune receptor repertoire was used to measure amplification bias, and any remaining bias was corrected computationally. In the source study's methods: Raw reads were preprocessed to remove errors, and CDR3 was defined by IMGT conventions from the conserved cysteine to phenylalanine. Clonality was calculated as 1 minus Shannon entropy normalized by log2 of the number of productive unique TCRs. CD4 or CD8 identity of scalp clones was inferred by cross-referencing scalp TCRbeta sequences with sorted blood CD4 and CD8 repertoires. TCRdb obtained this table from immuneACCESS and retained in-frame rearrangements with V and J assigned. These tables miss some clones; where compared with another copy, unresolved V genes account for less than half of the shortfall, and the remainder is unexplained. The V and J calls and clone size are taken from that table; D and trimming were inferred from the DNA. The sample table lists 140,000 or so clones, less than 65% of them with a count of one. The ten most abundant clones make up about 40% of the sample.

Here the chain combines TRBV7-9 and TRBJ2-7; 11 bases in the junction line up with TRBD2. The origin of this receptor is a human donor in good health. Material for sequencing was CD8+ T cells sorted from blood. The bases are TGTGCCAGCAGCCAAATACCGTCTAGCGGGAGGCCCCAGGGAGAGCAGTACTTC. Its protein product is CASSQIPSSGRPQGEQYF.